The clone carrying this T cell receptor beta chain was counted only a few times. Its specificity is not known. The sample comes from a study of PD-1 blockade in classical Hodgkin lymphoma. The CDR3 sequence is 15 residues long. The V gene lost 3 bases and the J gene lost 5 bases, with 16 bases spanning the gap. Germline CDR1 LNHDA, CDR2 SQIVND (reference sequence). Whole-study findings and limits: By C4D1, diversity of CD4+ TCRs had risen significantly, whereas that of CD8+ TCRs had not.

The data were produced by immunoSEQ multiplex PCR, yet TCRdb's version contains in-frame clones alone and is incomplete. Of about 7,400 clones in the sample, over 65% are singletons; the top ten hold roughly 46%. All trial patients relapsed after autologous stem cell transplantation. The chain combines TRBV19 with TRBJ2-5; D might be TRBD1 or TRBD2, each matching 5 bases. Specimen: peripheral blood mononuclear cells (PBMCs), collected before the second cycle of nivolumab. This TCR derives from a human donor with classical Hodgkin lymphoma. CDR3 amino acids: CASSMSGRVGETQYF. The DNA of the CDR3 is TGTGCCAGTAGTATGTCAGGGCGGGTAGGGGAGACCCAGTACTTC. The entire variable domain, with the rest obtained from reference TRBV19 and TRBJ2-5, is as follows: DGGITQSPKYLFRKEGQNVTLSCEQNLNHDAMYWYRQDPGQGLRLIYYSQIVNDFQKGDIAEGYSVSREKKESFPLTVTSAQKNPTAFYLCASSMSGRVGETQYFGPGTRLLVL.